This TCR beta chain is drawn from a study of blood T cell repertoires in COVID-19 (dated by TCRdb to 2020 to 2022). Describing the broader study: The collaborator samples originated in the United States, Italy and Spain and spanned the acute and convalescent phases of COVID-19. The material from the prospective study consisted of cDNA or gDNA derived from T cells, B-cell-depleted T cells, or PBMCs. The dataset comprised deeply sampled blood TCRbeta repertoires from subjects exposed to, actively infected with, or recovered from COVID-19. The repertoires were released in a freely available public database intended as a resource for research on the immune response to SARS-CoV-2. The samples were drawn from the first 160 participants of the ongoing ImmuneRACE study and from about 1,200 subjects provided by 6 global collaborators. A de-identified subject ID, COVID-19 status, age in years and sex were almost always included in the sample metadata. Where available, HLA class I and class II types were taken from metadata supplied by the sample provider and were not determined by assay-based typing. Summary of the overall study and its limitations: How much clinical and demographic metadata was included differed by source and by participant, and the metadata was provided uncurated.

The immunoSEQ Assay, a bias-controlled multiplex PCR, was used to amplify TCRbeta CDR3 regions from genomic DNA. The paper's data handling went like this. Within the assay, amplification of reference gene primers was used to estimate how many nucleated cells each sample contained. To quantify the absolute abundance of each unique TCRbeta CDR3 rearrangement, sequence reads were collapsed and filtered. For each sample, productive Simpson clonality was calculated by taking the square root of Simpson's diversity index across productive rearrangements. TCRdb obtained this table from immuneACCESS and retained in-frame rearrangements with V and J assigned. These tables miss some clones; where compared with another copy, unresolved V genes account for less than half of the shortfall, and the remainder is unexplained. V, J and clone size are taken as reported in that table, and D and trimming were inferred from the DNA itself. Across this sample there are about 310,000 clones, with about 87% seen only once. Of the sample, 7.8% falls within the top ten clones.

Samples from volunteer blood donors who had recovered from COVID-19 were contributed by a second Seattle source. Collaborating institutions collected whole blood in K2EDTA tubes following their own protocols. For TCRbeta analysis, collaborators shipped samples in one of three forms: frozen whole blood, isolated PBMCs, or DNA extracted from either of those sample types. Note on this clone: This receptor's antigen is unknown. One base away there is no much larger clone; base qualities are not given.

The receptor was isolated from a woman between 50 and 59 years old who had recovered from COVID-19. Sequenced sample: peripheral blood.

The DNA sequence is as follows: TGTGCCAGCAGTTCTAATCCTCCGACTAGCGGGGGGGATGCCTACGAGCAGTACTTC. This codes for CASSSNPPTSGGDAYEQYF. The V and J genes are TRBV28 and TRBJ2-7, with TRBD2 matching 14 junction bases. CDR1 and CDR2, per the germline V gene, are MDHEN and SYDVKM. V is cut back by 4 bases and J by 2 bases, with 13 bases in the junction unmatched. From its cysteine to its phenylalanine, the CDR3 spans 19 amino acids. The DNA shown is the 57-base CDR3, in frame from base 1.